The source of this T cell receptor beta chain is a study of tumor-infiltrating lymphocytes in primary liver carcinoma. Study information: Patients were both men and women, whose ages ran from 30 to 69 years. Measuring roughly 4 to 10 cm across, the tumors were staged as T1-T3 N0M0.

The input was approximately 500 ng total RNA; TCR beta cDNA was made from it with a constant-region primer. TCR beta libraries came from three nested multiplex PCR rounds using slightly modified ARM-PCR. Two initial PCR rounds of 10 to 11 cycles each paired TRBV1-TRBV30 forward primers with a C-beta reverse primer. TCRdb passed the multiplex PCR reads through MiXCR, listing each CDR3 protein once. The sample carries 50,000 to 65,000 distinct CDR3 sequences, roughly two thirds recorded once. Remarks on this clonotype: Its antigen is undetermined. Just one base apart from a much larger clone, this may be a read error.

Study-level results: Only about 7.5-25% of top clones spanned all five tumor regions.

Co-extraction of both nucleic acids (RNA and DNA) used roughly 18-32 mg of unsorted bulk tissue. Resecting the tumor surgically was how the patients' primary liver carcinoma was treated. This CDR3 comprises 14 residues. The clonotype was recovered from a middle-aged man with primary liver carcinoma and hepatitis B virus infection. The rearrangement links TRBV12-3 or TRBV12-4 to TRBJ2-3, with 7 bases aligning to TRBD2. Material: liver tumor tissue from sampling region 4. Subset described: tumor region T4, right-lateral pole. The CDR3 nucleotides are TGTACCAGCAGTTTGGGGGGGACTCCAGATACGCAGTATTTT. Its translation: CTSSLGGTPDTQYF.